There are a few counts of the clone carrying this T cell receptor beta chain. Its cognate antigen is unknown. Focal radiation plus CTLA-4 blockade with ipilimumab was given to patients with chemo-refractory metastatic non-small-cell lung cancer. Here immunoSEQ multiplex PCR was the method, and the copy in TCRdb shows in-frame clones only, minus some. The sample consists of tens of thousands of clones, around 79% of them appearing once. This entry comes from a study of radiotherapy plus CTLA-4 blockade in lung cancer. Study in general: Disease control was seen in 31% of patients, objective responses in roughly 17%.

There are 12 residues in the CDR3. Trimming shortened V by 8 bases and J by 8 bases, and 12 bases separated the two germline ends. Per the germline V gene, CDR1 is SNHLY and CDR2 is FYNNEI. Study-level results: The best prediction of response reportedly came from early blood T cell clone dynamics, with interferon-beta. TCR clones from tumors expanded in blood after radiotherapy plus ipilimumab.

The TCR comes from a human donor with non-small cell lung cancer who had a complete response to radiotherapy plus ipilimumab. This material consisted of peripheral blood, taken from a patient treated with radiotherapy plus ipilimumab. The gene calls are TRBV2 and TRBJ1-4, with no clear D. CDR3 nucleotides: TGTGCCAGCCACCCGGACGGGGAAAAACTGTTTTTT. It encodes CASHPDGEKLFF.